The clone carrying this T cell receptor (beta chain) is a singleton in its sample. Its antigen remains unknown. TCRdb's table, derived via immunoSEQ multiplex PCR, lists solely in-frame clones and lacks some. The sample holds about 400,000 clones, under 90% seen once. These data come from a study of Ad26.COV2.S vaccination and SARS-CoV-2 variants. The overall study: Donor was assigned to the Ad26.COV2.S arm of trial COV1001. Ad26.COV2.S, an intramuscular injection, was given once or twice 56 days apart.

Germline values: CDR1 SGHTA, CDR2 FQGTGA. Trimming pared 0 bases from V and 0 bases from J, leaving 11 bases between. This CDR3 has 16 amino acids. Findings of the study overall: Possible underestimation of total T cell responses by the TCR breadth and depth analyses was noted. Higher spike-specific TCR breadth was found in vaccine recipients than in placebo recipients.

Treatment denoted: roughly 18 received Ad26.COV2.S at low or high dose, single or two shots; about 5 received placebo; per-sample allocation not given. Samples analyzed were those drawn on day 63 after the first vaccine or placebo injection. This sample comprised peripheral blood, obtained in a trial of Ad26.COV2.S vaccine versus placebo. This receptor was obtained from a person between 18 and 65 years old who received the Ad26.COV2.S COVID-19 vaccine or a placebo. This chain uses TRBV7-3 with TRBJ1-2; D is perhaps TRBD1 (6 bases). The CDR3 DNA follows: TGTGCCAGCAGCTTAACCGCCCAGGGGACTAACTATGGCTACACCTTC. Translated: CASSLTAQGTNYGYTF.